These 26 T cell receptor beta chains share one sample of origin, sequenced in a study of radiation and T cells in renal cell carcinoma. Measured with immunoSEQ multiplex PCR; TCRdb has only the in-frame clones, and not every one. Found here are some 78,000 clones, about 88% of them singletons; the top ten hold around 6%. Specified time point: blood 4 weeks post-SBRT, at nephrectomy. Treatment described: 15 Gy SBRT to primary tumor, nephrectomy 4 weeks later. The sample was blood, taken from a patient whose treatment included radiotherapy and nephrectomy. Receptors originate from a woman in her sixties or seventies with renal cell carcinoma.

This chain uses TRBV5-1 with TRBJ1-2; D gene ambiguous. The CDR3 length is 14 residues. V lost 0 bases to trimming and J lost 3 bases, with 9 bases between them. Germline V gene sequence: CDR1 SGHRS, CDR2 YFSETQ. DNA for the CDR3: TGCGCCAGCAGCTTGGCCGCAGGAGACTATGGCTACACCTTC. The encoded protein is CASSLAAGDYGYTF.

The chain joins TRBV6-1 to TRBJ1-4; no clear D. The CDR3 is 13 residues long. From germline, CDR1 is MNHNS and CDR2 SASEGT. Trimming pared 11 bases from V and 8 bases from J, leaving 18 bases between. The CDR3 here is CAGRQAIQEKLFF. The CDR3 region has the DNA TGTGCCGGACGACAAGCTATCCAGGAAAAACTGTTTTTT.

The chain couples TRBV18 to TRBJ2-2; D unclear. The V and J ends lost 6 bases and 0 bases respectively, with 8 bases between them. Germline assignment: CDR1 KGHSH and CDR2 LQKENI. This CDR3 has 14 amino acids. CDR3 in DNA: TGTGCCAGCTCTCGGACCCCGAACACCGGGGAGCTGTTTTTT. It encodes CASSRTPNTGELFF.

This clone has only one observation. The chain carries TRBV5-1 and TRBJ1-2; TRBD1 matches at 8 bases. Germline V gene sequence: CDR1 SGHRS, CDR2 YFSETQ. V lost 4 bases and J lost 1; bases outside the gene matches: 3. This CDR3 region has 14 residues. The CDR3 region is CASSLGQGNYGYTF. The DNA of the CDR3 is TGCGCCAGCAGCCTTGGACAGGGTAACTATGGCTACACCTTC. The full variable domain, with the rest looked up from reference TRBV5-1 and TRBJ1-2, is KAGVTQTPRYLIKTRGQQVTLSCSPISGHRSVSWYQQTPGQGLQFLFEYFSETQRNKGNFPGRFSGRQFSNSRSEMNVSTLELGDSALYLCASSLGQGNYGYTFGSGTRLTVV.

The rearrangement links TRBV7-2 to TRBJ2-1, with D unresolved. This CDR3 contains 12 residues. V lost 1 base, J lost 12 bases, and 10 bases lay in between. Germline lookup yields CDR1 SGHTA and CDR2 FQGNSA. The CDR3 DNA is TGTGCCAGCAGCTTAGACGGCGATCGGCAGTTCTTC. Translation gives CASSLDGDRQFF.

This CDR3 is CATQQGGYTF. For the CDR3, the DNA is TGTGCCACCCAACAGGGCGGCTACACCTTC. The chain carries TRBV6-6 and TRBJ1-2; D is possibly TRBD1 (6 bases). Between the trimmed V and J ends, which lost 10 bases and 8 bases, there was a span of 11 bases. The CDR3 covers 10 residues. Germline V gives CDR1 MNHNY, CDR2 SVGAGI (reference sequence).

V is TRBV4-2 and J is TRBJ2-2; no clear D. This CDR3 is built from 13 residues. Trimming removed 1 base at V and 6 bases at J, with 6 bases between. Germline V gene lookup returns CDR1 LGHNA and CDR2 YNFKEQ. CDR3 loop: CASSQGGSGELFF. CDR3 in DNA: TGTGCCAGCAGCCAAGGAGGATCCGGGGAGCTGTTTTTT.

The rearrangement uses TRBV30 and TRBJ1-6; D is unresolved. CDR3 length: 11 residues. V was trimmed by 1 base and J by 5 bases, leaving 0 bases between them. CDR1 is GTSNPN, CDR2 SVGIG, per germline (reference sequence). The CDR3 region is CAWSDNSPLHF. CDR3 nucleotides: TGTGCCTGGAGTGATAATTCACCCCTCCACTTT.

This clone appeared a single time. This chain uses TRBV7-6 with TRBJ1-1; 11 positions match TRBD1. After removal of 1 base from V and 2 bases from J, the junction contained 3 bases not matched to a gene. The CDR3 runs to 16 residues. Germline-derived CDR1 and CDR2 are SGHVS and FNYEAQ. CDR3 sequence (DNA): TGTGCCAGCAGCTTAGGGACAGGGGGCGGAAACACTGAAGCTTTCTTT. This sequence encodes CASSLGTGGGNTEAFF.

This clone was seen a single time. This chain connects TRBV5-1 to TRBJ1-2, with D perhaps matching TRBD1 (6 bases). The CDR3 extends over 13 amino acids. CDR1 SGHRS and CDR2 YFSETQ come from the germline V gene. Deletions cut 0 bases from V and 7 bases from J, with 10 bases between. The CDR3 DNA sequence: TGCGCCAGCAGCTTGGAGGCAGGGGCTGGCTACACCTTC. Its translation is CASSLEAGAGYTF.

The chain couples TRBV11-1 to TRBJ1-4, with D perhaps matching TRBD1 (5 bases). The CDR3 covers 16 residues. Germline V gene data show CDR1 as SGHAT and CDR2 as FQDESV (reference sequence). With 0 bases removed from V and 2 bases from J, the gap between germline ends came to 10 bases. The CDR3 DNA is TGTGCCAGCAGCTTAGCGCTACGGGGGACTAATGAAAAACTGTTTTTT. Translating gives CASSLALRGTNEKLFF.

The V and J genes are TRBV6-5 and TRBJ1-6, with D unclear. Germline CDR1 reads MNHEY; CDR2 reads SVGAGI. V gave up 4 bases and J gave up 6 bases, with 7 bases separating them. The CDR3 spans 13 residues. Here the CDR3 reads CASSSAVNSPLHF. CDR3 nucleotides: TGTGCCAGCAGTTCCGCGGTTAATTCACCCCTCCACTTT.

This clone has only a few counts. The rearrangement joins TRBV27 to TRBJ1-6, with 7 bases matching TRBD1. V shed 6 bases and J 9 bases; nucleotides not matched to a gene: 8. This CDR3 is 14 amino acids long. Germline CDR1 MNHEY, CDR2 SMNVEV (reference sequence). CDR3 amino acids: CASRTRTGFSPLHF. CDR3 bases: TGTGCCAGCAGAACCCGGACAGGATTTTCACCCCTCCACTTT.

The rearrangement links TRBV20-1 to TRBJ2-7, with D unclear. Between the trimmed V and J ends, which lost 3 bases and 5 bases, there was a span of 8 bases. The CDR3 is 11 residues long. The germline V gene encodes CDR1 DFQATT and CDR2 SNEGSKA (reference sequence). CDR3 nucleotide sequence: TGCAGTGCTAGTAAGGGCCACGAGCAGTACTTC. It is translated as CSASKGHEQYF.

This clone was seen once. CDR3: CASSQSRGAAIYGYTF. CDR3 nucleotides: TGTGCCAGCAGCCAAAGTCGAGGGGCCGCTATCTATGGCTACACCTTC. The chain links TRBV16 to TRBJ1-2; D might be TRBD1 (5 bases). Per the germline V gene, CDR1 is KGHSY and CDR2 is FQNENV. V lost 2 bases and J lost 4, with 17 bases in between. The CDR3 has 16 amino acids.

This chain joins TRBV27 and TRBJ1-3; no firm D call. This CDR3 comprises 12 residues. CDR1 MNHEY and CDR2 SMNVEV come from the germline V gene (reference sequence). Trimming left V 6 bases short and J 3 bases short, with 6 bases between. CDR3 bases: TGTGCCAGCAGCCCAGGTGGAAACACCATATATTTT. Its protein is CASSPGGNTIYF.

The chain combines TRBV27 with TRBJ1-2; the D gene is possibly TRBD1 (5 bases). This CDR3 has 15 amino acids. Germline CDR1 is MNHEY and CDR2 is SMNVEV (reference sequence). The V end lost 0 bases, the J end lost 1 base, and 9 bases lay between the germline ends. CDR3 in amino acids: CASSLSGALNYGYTF. CDR3 coding DNA: TGTGCCAGCAGTTTATCTGGGGCTCTTAACTATGGCTACACCTTC.

The rearrangement uses TRBV6-5 and TRBJ1-1, with D unresolved. From germline, CDR1 is MNHEY and CDR2 SVGAGI. Trimming stripped 0 bases from V and 1 base from J, with 9 bases between. This CDR3 is built from 15 residues. The CDR3 bases are TGTGCCAGCAGTTACTCGTTGGGGAGGAACACTGAAGCTTTCTTT. This gives the protein CASSYSLGRNTEAFF.

CDR3 amino acids: CASSEMEGKSSYNSPLHF. In DNA form, the CDR3 reads TGTGCCAGCAGTGAGATGGAAGGCAAGAGCTCCTATAATTCACCCCTCCACTTT. This chain links TRBV2 with TRBJ1-6, with unresolved D. CDR1 SNHLY and CDR2 FYNNEI come from the germline V gene. There are 18 residues in the CDR3. The V gene lost 3 bases and the J gene lost 0 bases, with 15 bases spanning the gap.

The J gene is TRBJ2-3, the V gene TRBV2; D is uncertain. This CDR3 comprises 13 residues. Trimming removed 7 bases from V and 2 bases from J, with 10 bases in between. Germline CDR1 SNHLY, CDR2 FYNNEI. This CDR3 is CASNRLTTDTQYF. CDR3 sequence (DNA): TGTGCCAGCAATCGGCTGACCACAGATACGCAGTATTTT. The whole variable domain, remainder taken from reference TRBV2 and TRBJ2-3, is EPEVTQTPSHQVTQMGQEVILRCVPISNHLYFYWYRQILGQKVEFLVSFYNNEISEKSEIFDDQFSVERPDGSNFTLKIRSTKLEDSAMYFCASNRLTTDTQYFGPGTRLTVL.

In DNA, the CDR3 is TGTGCCAGCAGCTTAAGCCAGGGGGTTGGCTACACCTTC. This codes for CASSLSQGVGYTF. V gene TRBV7-3 combines with J gene TRBJ1-2; TRBD1 matches at 7 bases. Germline V gene lookup returns CDR1 SGHTA and CDR2 FQGTGA. V lost 1 base and J lost 7; bases outside the gene matches: 3. The CDR3 is 13 residues long.

The V and J genes are TRBV7-2 and TRBJ1-1, with D tentatively TRBD1 (6 bases). Trimming pared 5 bases from V and 2 bases from J, leaving 15 bases between. This CDR3 region has 15 residues. Per the germline V gene, CDR1 is SGHTA and CDR2 is FQGNSA. The CDR3 bases are TGTGCCAGCAGCCCCCGTAAGGGGGGAAACACTGAAGCTTTCTTT. Amino acid sequence: CASSPRKGGNTEAFF. The full variable domain, its missing parts supplied by reference TRBV7-2 and TRBJ1-1, is GAGVSQSPSNKVTEKGKDVELRCDPISGHTALYWYRQSLGQGLEFLIYFQGNSAPDKSGLPSDRFSAERTGGSVSTLTIQRTQQEDSAVYLCASSPRKGGNTEAFFGQGTRLTVV.

The V call is TRBV6-5, the J call TRBJ1-2, with TRBD1 matching 9 bases. The ends lost 2 bases at V and 5 bases at J; junction bases unmatched: 6. CDR3 length: 15 amino acids. Germline-derived CDR1 and CDR2 are MNHEY and SVGAGI. The CDR3 here is CASSYLTGQGYGYTF. In DNA, the CDR3 is TGTGCCAGCAGTTACCTTACGGGACAGGGTTATGGCTACACCTTC.

The chain joins TRBV28 to TRBJ1-1, with D possibly TRBD1 on 6 matching bases. The CDR3 length is 14 residues. The germline V gene encodes CDR1 MDHEN and CDR2 SYDVKM. V gave up 5 bases and J gave up 4 bases, with 14 bases separating them. The CDR3 region is CASSRQGFSTEAFF. DNA of the CDR3: TGTGCCAGCAGTCGCCAGGGGTTCAGCACTGAAGCTTTCTTT.

The CDR3 DNA sequence: TGTGCCAGCAGTTACCACGGGGACACTGAAGCTTTCTTT. This gives the protein CASSYHGDTEAFF. The chain combines TRBV28 with TRBJ1-1; D gene ambiguous. The CDR3 is 13 amino acids. Germline loops: CDR1 MDHEN, CDR2 SYDVKM. The V gene lost 4 bases and the J gene lost 3 bases, with 9 bases spanning the gap. Full variable domain (remainder filled in from reference TRBV28 and TRBJ1-1): DVKVTQSSRYLVKRTGEKVFLECVQDMDHENMFWYRQDPGLGLRLIYFSYDVKMKEKGDIPEGYSVSREKKERFSLILESASTNQTSMYLCASSYHGDTEAFFGQGTRLTVV.

This sequence joins TRBV6-6 and TRBJ1-1; 7 bases agree with TRBD1. V dropped 6 bases and J dropped 1; count of bases not matched to a gene: 5. The CDR3 covers 14 residues. The germline CDR1 and CDR2 sequences are MNHNY and SVGAGI (reference sequence). The CDR3 region has the DNA TGTGCCAGCAGACGACAGGGCCCGAACACTGAAGCTTTCTTT. Protein sequence: CASRRQGPNTEAFF.